There are many counts of the clone carrying this T cell receptor (beta chain). Its specificity is unknown. V lost 1 base to trimming and J lost 4 bases, with 13 bases between them. Germline V gene sequence: CDR1 SGHVS, CDR2 FNYEAQ. CDR3 length equals 15 residues. This sample was taken from a study of T cell repertoires in cytomegalovirus infection. The overall study: Both CMV infection and a matching HLA type were indicated by public TCR beta signatures.

In TCRdb, the reads were re-called with MiXCR into one record per CDR3 protein. The data contain about 150,000 distinct CDR3 sequences, around 24% of them singletons. General study points: Dominating the ex vivo response were HLA-C-restricted CMV-specific TCR beta clonotypes. CMV carriers having the relevant HLA were flagged by cumulative public TCR beta family frequency.

The TCR originated in a human donor in good health (CMV status not recorded). Some clones in this sample may be carry-over from other donors' samples. V and J are TRBV7-6 and TRBJ1-1; a weak D match, TRBD1 (6 bases). The sample comprised PBMCs. For the CDR3, the DNA is TGTGCCAGCAGCTTAGGTCCGGAGGGGGTCACTGAAGCTTTCTTT. This translates into CASSLGPEGVTEAFF.